A selection of T cell receptor beta chains follows, all from one sample in a study of T cells after yellow fever vaccination. TCRdb analysed the 5' RACE reads with MiXCR anew, one entry per CDR3 protein. Counted here are 500,000 to 550,000 distinct CDR3 sequences, 20% to 25% occurring once; the ten biggest clones make up less than 20%. This specimen consisted of PBMCs, obtained approximately 20 days after the first yellow fever vaccination. These receptors were collected from a man younger than 30 who received the YFV17D yellow fever vaccine. Each CDR3 is given with its conserved first and last residue. The D gene is left open where the match is weak. The listing skips clone size in some rows; elsewhere it reads once, few, many or a size class.

>14|TRBJ1-4|-|TRBV9|-
TGTGCCAGCAGCGTAGGCCCCAACCGTGAAAAACTGTTTTTT
CASSVGPNREKLFF
>15|TRBJ1-1|TRBD1|TRBV5-1|-
TGCGCCAGCAGCAACAGGGGCGGGGTGAACACTGAAGCTTTCTTT
CASSNRGGVNTEAFF
>15|TRBJ2-3|TRBD1|TRBV25-1|few
TGTGCCAGCGACCCCAGGACAGGGGTTGGAGATACGCAGTATTTT
CASDPRTGVGDTQYF
>15|TRBJ1-5|-|TRBV6-1|-
TGTGCCAGCAGTGAAGATGACAGGTGGAATCAGCCCCAGCATTTT
CASSEDDRWNQPQHF
>17|TRBJ1-4|TRBD1|TRBV15|many
TGTGCCACCAGCAGAGATTTGGGACAGGGGTTCGATGAAAAACTGTTTTTT
CATSRDLGQGFDEKLFF
>14|TRBJ2-3|-|TRBV5-1|-
TGCGCCAGCAGACCACAGGGAAACACAGATACGCAGTATTTT
CASRPQGNTDTQYF
>15|TRBJ1-6|-|TRBV11-2|-
TGTGCCAGCAGCTCCGTCCTGCGACTTAATTCACCCCTCCACTTT
CASSSVLRLNSPLHF
>16|TRBJ2-7|-|TRBV4-3|-
TGCGCCAGCAGCCGCGGATCGGGCAGGGAGGCCTACGAGCAGTACTTC
CASSRGSGREAYEQYF
>13|TRBJ1-1|-|TRBV25-1|-
TGTGCCAGCAGTGAACTTGTGGCCACTGAAGCTTTCTTT
CASSELVATEAFF
>11|TRBJ1-2|-|TRBV6-2/TRBV6-3|-
TGTGCCAGCGCCGATAGGGAAGGCTACACCTTC
CASADREGYTF
>16|TRBJ2-1|-|TRBV27|few
TGTGCCAGCAGTGGGGCCCGGCGGGGCTCCTACAATGAGCAGTTCTTC
CASSGARRGSYNEQFF
>18|TRBJ2-3|TRBD2|TRBV19|-
TGTGCCAGTAGCCTCCGAGCTAGCGGGGGCTATAGCACAGATACGCAGTATTTT
CASSLRASGGYSTDTQYF
>12|TRBJ1-2|-|TRBV3-1|-
TGTGCCAGCAGAGGTAGGGGCTACGGCTACACCTTC
CASRGRGYGYTF
>13|TRBJ1-5|-|TRBV28|-
TGTGCCAGCACCGTACATAGGGAACAGCCCCAGCATTTT
CASTVHREQPQHF
>17|TRBJ2-6|-|TRBV28|few
TGTGCCAGCACCTCACAGGGTCAGCGCTCTGGGGCCAACGTCCTGACTTTC
CASTSQGQRSGANVLTF
>16|TRBJ1-5|-|TRBV19|-
TGTGCCAGTAGTATAGTAGAGGGACCGTTCGATCAGCCCCAGCATTTT
CASSIVEGPFDQPQHF
>16|TRBJ1-3|-|TRBV7-2|-
TGTGCCAGCAGCCCCCGGACGGCGAACTCTGGAAACACCATATATTTT
CASSPRTANSGNTIYF
>14|TRBJ2-5|TRBD2|TRBV10-3|-
TGTGCCATCAGTGTTAGCGGGGGGCAAGAGACCCAGTACTTC
CAISVSGGQETQYF
>15|TRBJ2-5|-|TRBV5-5|-
TGTGCCAGCAGCCTCCTGAGGGGGTACCAAGAGACCCAGTACTTC
CASSLLRGYQETQYF
>16|TRBJ1-5|-|TRBV4-1|few
TGCGCCAGCAGCCAAGATGCCAGGTTAGTGGAAAAGCCCCAGCATTTT
CASSQDARLVEKPQHF
>16|TRBJ2-1|TRBD2|TRBV20-1|-
TGCAGTGCTAAGACTAGCGGCGTTCCAATTTACAATGAGCAGTTCTTC
CSAKTSGVPIYNEQFF
>15|TRBJ2-7|-|TRBV6-1|few
TGTGCCAGCAATCCAGGACGGTCGAGCTCCTACGAGCAGTACTTC
CASNPGRSSSYEQYF
>14|TRBJ2-1|-|TRBV2|-
TGTGCCAGCAGGAAGGGACAGCCGGGGGATGAGCAGTTCTTC
CASRKGQPGDEQFF
>15|TRBJ2-7|-|TRBV20-1|-
TGCAGTGCTAGAGATCATCGGGGGACCTCCTACGAGCAGTACTTC
CSARDHRGTSYEQYF
>15|TRBJ2-7|-|TRBV7-9|-
TGTGCCAGCAGGCACGGAGGGGTAAGCTCCTACGAGCAGTACTTC
CASRHGGVSSYEQYF
>16|TRBJ2-3|-|TRBV20-1|-
TGCAGTGCTAGAGCCGCGGGGCGAACCCACACAGATACGCAGTATTTT
CSARAAGRTHTDTQYF
>12|TRBJ2-7|-|TRBV6-6|-
TGTGCCAGCAGCATGAGAACCTACGAGCAGTACTTC
CASSMRTYEQYF
>15|TRBJ2-6|-|TRBV18|once
TGTGCCAGCTCACCACTGGACGCCCTAGCCAACGTCCTGACTTTC
CASSPLDALANVLTF
>17|TRBJ1-1|-|TRBV27|-
TGTGCCAGCAGTCCAATAAATCGGACCCTCTTCGGTACTGAAGCTTTCTTT
CASSPINRTLFGTEAFF
>15|TRBJ1-2|TRBD1|TRBV20-1|few
TGCAGTGCTAGTGAGGGGGCGCTGACTAACTATGGCTACACCTTC
CSASEGALTNYGYTF
>15|TRBJ2-5|-|TRBV3-1|-
TGTGCCAGCAGCCAAGGGGTTAGCCCCTCGGAGACCCAGTACTTC
CASSQGVSPSETQYF
>14|TRBJ1-2|-|TRBV5-5|-
TGTGCCAGCAGCTCATCAGGGGTTGGCTATGGCTACACCTTC
CASSSSGVGYGYTF
>13|TRBJ2-5|-|TRBV11-2|-
TGTGCCAGCAGCCCCCGGGAGTTTGAGACCCAGTACTTC
CASSPREFETQYF
>15|TRBJ1-1|-|TRBV7-2|once
TGTGCCAGCAGCTCGTCTCGGTCCCCGAACACTGAAGCTTTCTTT
CASSSSRSPNTEAFF
>13|TRBJ1-1|-|TRBV20-1|few
TGCAGTGCCAGGCGGGGTGGGAACGCTGAAGCTTTCTTT
CSARRGGNAEAFF
>14|TRBJ2-3|-|TRBV20-1|few
TGCAGTGCTAACCGGGACACCTCCACAGATACGCAGTATTTT
CSANRDTSTDTQYF
>17|TRBJ2-1|TRBD2|TRBV14|-
TGTGCCAGCAGCCAAGATCTCTGGGGACTAGGCTACAATGAGCAGTTCTTC
CASSQDLWGLGYNEQFF
>13|TRBJ2-1|TRBD2|TRBV5-1|many
TGCGCCAGCTTCCTGACGGGGGGAAGTGAGCAGTTCTTC
CASFLTGGSEQFF
>16|TRBJ2-4|TRBD1|TRBV7-2|-
TGTGCCAGCAGCCCCCGACAGGGGTGGGCCAAAAACATTCAGTACTTC
CASSPRQGWAKNIQYF
>17|TRBJ2-1|TRBD2|TRBV7-2|many
TGTGCCAGCAGCTTATCAGTTCTAGCGGGGGGGCGCGATGAGCAGTTCTTC
CASSLSVLAGGRDEQFF
>15|TRBJ2-1|-|TRBV6-2/TRBV6-3|-
TGTGCCAGCATAGACTCCCAGTACTCCTACAATGAGCAGTTCTTC
CASIDSQYSYNEQFF
>17|TRBJ2-2|-|TRBV6-5|-
TGTGCCAGCAGTTACGGTCCCGGAGCTTCGAACACCGGGGAGCTGTTTTTT
CASSYGPGASNTGELFF
>14|TRBJ2-1|TRBD2|TRBV5-1|-
TGCGCCAGCAGCTTGGGTAGCGGGGGGAATGAGCAGTTCTTC
CASSLGSGGNEQFF
>16|TRBJ1-3|-|TRBV12-3/TRBV12-4|once
TGTGCCAGCAGTCCCCCTTGGACGGACTCTGGAAACACCATATATTTT
CASSPPWTDSGNTIYF
>11|TRBJ2-1|-|TRBV20-1|-
TGCAGTGTCCCCTTCGGGAGTGAGCAGTTCTTC
CSVPFGSEQFF
>13|TRBJ1-1|-|TRBV12-3/TRBV12-4|few
TGTGCCAGCAGTTTGACGGATAACACTGAAGCTTTCTTT
CASSLTDNTEAFF
>17|TRBJ2-3|TRBD1|TRBV5-1|-
TGCGCCAGCAGCTTGACTACGGGGACAGGGGGGAAACATACGCAGTATTTT
CASSLTTGTGGKHTQYF
>12|TRBJ2-7|-|TRBV5-6|-
TGTGCCAGCAGCTCTTGGAGGGGTGAGCAGTACTTC
CASSSWRGEQYF
>14|TRBJ1-2|-|TRBV6-2/TRBV6-3|few
TGTGCCAGCAGTTACTCAGAGAGACGCTATGGCTACACCTTC
CASSYSERRYGYTF
>11|TRBJ2-3|-|TRBV12-3/TRBV12-4|few
TGTGCCACCCGGCCGGGAGATACGCAGTATTTT
CATRPGDTQYF
>16|TRBJ2-3|TRBD2|TRBV12-3/TRBV12-4|-
TGTGCCAGCAGTTTACCGAGACTAGCGGGGGGTCACACGCAGTATTTT
CASSLPRLAGGHTQYF
>16|TRBJ2-2|-|TRBV27|few
TGTGCCAGCAGCCCCTGGGGCCGGGGGAACACCGGGGAGCTGTTTTTT
CASSPWGRGNTGELFF
>14|TRBJ1-2|-|TRBV5-6|-
TGTGCCAGCAGCGCCGACGACCTTAACTATGGCTACACCTTC
CASSADDLNYGYTF
>15|TRBJ2-2|-|TRBV5-1|-
TGCGCCAGCAGCTTGCTTAGCTGGCGTTCCGGGGAGCTGCTTTTT
CASSLLSWRSGELLF
>13|TRBJ2-1|-|TRBV20-1|-
TGCAGTGCTAGACGCTCAGGAGCCAATGAGCAGTTCTTC
CSARRSGANEQFF
>15|TRBJ2-5|TRBD2|TRBV4-1|-
TGCGCCAGCAGCCAAACCCTAGCGGCGCCTCAAACCCAGTACTTC
CASSQTLAAPQTQYF
>21|TRBJ2-2|TRBD2|TRBV12-3/TRBV12-4|once
TGTGCCAGCAGTTGGACCCTTCGGTTAGCGAGCGGGGAGCCAAACACCGGGGAGCTGTTTTTT
CASSWTLRLASGEPNTGELFF
>14|TRBJ2-7|TRBD1|TRBV11-2|few
TGTGCCAGCAGCTTTACAGGGGCAGGCAACGAGCAGTACTTC
CASSFTGAGNEQYF
>17|TRBJ2-3|-|TRBV21-1|-
TGTGCCAGCAGCCCCCCTGCCGGGATAAATCCCACAGATACGCAGTATTTT
CASSPPAGINPTDTQYF